The 19 T cell receptor beta chains listed next were all sequenced from one sample in a study of type 1 regulatory T cells. These receptors' antigens are unknown. Points from the study as a whole: Tr1 cells had a more restricted TCR repertoire than non-Tr1 cells.

One entry per CDR3 protein results from TCRdb running MiXCR on the reads. The table has tens of thousands of distinct CDR3 sequences, around 21% seen once. Sample: cultured type 1 regulatory T (Tr1) cells, either the whole culture or a sorted fraction (not recorded which). The receptors derive from a human donor in good health.

Here the CDR3 reads CSVVAGSSIYNEQFF. CDR3 DNA sequence: TGCAGCGTTGTTGCGGGAAGTTCCATATACAATGAGCAGTTCTTC. J is TRBJ2-1 and V is TRBV29-1, with D perhaps matching TRBD2 (6 bases). Germline values: CDR1 SQVTM, CDR2 ANQGSEA. The CDR3 is 15 residues long. V lost 4 bases, J lost 4 bases, and 17 bases lay in between.

This sequence joins TRBV18 and TRBJ2-5, with D perhaps TRBD1 (5 bases). Germline V gives CDR1 KGHSH, CDR2 LQKENI. V lost 0 bases to trimming and J lost 5 bases, with 10 bases between them. The CDR3 extends over 14 amino acids. The CDR3 DNA reads as TGTGCCAGCTCACCACCTAGGGGCATCGAGACCCAGTACTTC. It translates to CASSPPRGIETQYF.

This clonotype has just a few counts. This chain connects TRBV12-3 or TRBV12-4 to TRBJ2-2; 9 nucleotides line up with TRBD2. V shed 6 bases and J 6 bases; nucleotides not matched to a gene: 11. This CDR3 is 16 amino acids long. The CDR3 sequence: CASSPQGLAGAGELFF. The CDR3 DNA reads TGTGCCAGCAGCCCACAGGGCTTAGCGGGAGCCGGGGAGCTGTTTTTT.

V usage is TRBV7-2 and J usage is TRBJ2-3, with TRBD1 identical over 8 bases. The CDR3 loop spans 15 amino acids. Germline V gene sequence: CDR1 SGHTA, CDR2 FQGNSA. V lost 5 bases to trimming and J lost 1 base; unmatched junction nucleotides: 5. The CDR3 reads CASSPDRGRTDTQYF. In DNA, the CDR3 is TGTGCCAGCAGCCCAGACAGGGGCCGCACAGATACGCAGTATTTT. Using reference TRBV7-2 and TRBJ2-3 for the parts outside the CDR3, the full variable domain is GAGVSQSPSNKVTEKGKDVELRCDPISGHTALYWYRQSLGQGLEFLIYFQGNSAPDKSGLPSDRFSAERTGGSVSTLTIQRTQQEDSAVYLCASSPDRGRTDTQYFGPGTRLTVL.

The chain uses TRBV7-3 and TRBJ2-7, with TRBD2 identical over 11 bases. V dropped 5 bases and J dropped 4; count of bases not matched to a gene: 10. Germline V gene data show CDR1 as SGHTA and CDR2 as FQGTGA. The CDR3 is made up of 16 amino acids. The CDR3, as DNA: TGTGCCAGCAGCAAGTCACTAGCGGGAGTCTCTTACGAGCAGTACTTC. This translates into CASSKSLAGVSYEQYF.

Only one count was recorded for this clonotype. This sequence joins TRBV5-6 and TRBJ2-2, with 8 bases identical to TRBD2. This CDR3 comprises 15 residues. Losses at the gene ends were 5 bases for V and 5 bases for J; bases not matched to a gene: 8. From germline, CDR1 is SGHDT and CDR2 YYEEEE. CDR3: CASSQAGARTGELFF. In DNA, the CDR3 is TGTGCCAGCAGTCAAGCGGGAGCGCGTACCGGGGAGCTGTTTTTT.

V and J are TRBV9 and TRBJ2-1; D possibly uses TRBD1 or TRBD2 (5 bases each). This CDR3 spans 15 amino acids. Looked up from germline, CDR1 is SGDLS and CDR2 is YYNGEE. The ends were cut back, 4 bases at V and 6 bases at J, with 17 bases in the middle. This chain's CDR3 is CASSLGAGAGNEQFF. The CDR3 nucleotides are TGTGCCAGCAGCTTAGGCGCCGGGGCCGGCAATGAGCAGTTCTTC.

This clonotype was counted only a few times. V usage is TRBV20-1 and J usage is TRBJ2-1; TRBD2 matches at 9 bases. V was pared by 3 bases and J by 3 bases, with 6 bases of the junction left unmatched. In germline, CDR1 is DFQATT, CDR2 SNEGSKA (reference sequence). This CDR3 comprises 15 residues. CDR3 amino acids: CSASFSGGRYNEQFF. CDR3 nucleotides: TGCAGTGCTAGCTTTAGCGGGGGACGCTACAATGAGCAGTTCTTC.

This chain links TRBV20-1 with TRBJ1-1; D ambiguous. Trimming removed 8 bases from V and 3 bases from J, with 19 bases in between. The length of the CDR3 is 14 residues. Germline CDR1 and CDR2: DFQATT and SNEGSKA (reference sequence). CDR3 region: CSTIRPQTYTEAFF. The DNA for the CDR3 is TGCAGTACTATTCGCCCACAGACTTACACTGAAGCTTTCTTT.

This chain links TRBV7-2 with TRBJ2-5; no firm D call. V dropped 4 bases and J dropped 5 bases, with 11 bases sitting between them. The CDR3 has 13 residues. Germline V gene sequence: CDR1 SGHTA, CDR2 FQGNSA. CDR3 amino acids: CASSSYTDETQYF. The CDR3 bases are TGTGCCAGCAGCTCGTATACGGACGAGACCCAGTACTTC.

With regard to this clonotype: This CDR3 is missing its conserved last phenylalanine or tryptophan, likely due to a read error. No DNA is shown, since the ends of the CDR3 on it are uncertain; the CDR3 is the one TCRdb lists. The chain combines TRBV7-9 with TRBJ2-1. The length of the CDR3 is 12 amino acids, counting both ends. Germline CDR1 reads SEHNR; CDR2 reads FQNEAQ (reference sequence). CDR3 residues: CASSLSKSQPFL.

Turning to this clonotype: One end of the junction fails to match germline, which may point to a read error. This CDR3 is CASNLDLAGGPETQYF. The CDR3 region has the DNA TGTGCCAGCAACTTGGACCTAGCGGGAGGGCCTGAGACCCAGTACTTC. The rearrangement joins TRBV5-4 to TRBJ2-5; 12 nucleotides align to TRBD2. This CDR3 region has 16 residues. Germline-derived CDR1 and CDR2 are SGHNT and YYREEE (reference sequence).

This clonotype was found once. The chain employs TRBV29-1 and TRBJ2-7; 7 bases line up with TRBD2. V lost 6 bases and J lost 5; bases outside the gene matches: 7. This CDR3 region has 12 residues. CDR1 and CDR2 from the germline V gene are SQVTM and ANQGSEA. The CDR3 region is CSVGRMRNEQYF. The CDR3 nucleotides are TGCAGCGTCGGGAGGATGCGGAACGAGCAGTACTTC.

The V call is TRBV7-6, the J call TRBJ2-7; D is unclear. The V gene's germline CDR1 is SGHVS and CDR2 FNYEAQ. The CDR3 runs 12 residues. V was pared by 1 base and J by 6 bases, with 7 bases between. The CDR3 nucleotides are TGTGCCAGCAGCTTAGAGTACGGCGAGCAGTACTTC. Translated, it gives CASSLEYGEQYF.

The chain's CDR3 is CASSLWDTEAFF. In nucleotides, the CDR3 is TGTGCCAGCAGTTTATGGGACACTGAAGCTTTCTTT. V is TRBV12-3 or TRBV12-4 and J is TRBJ1-1, with D unresolved. The CDR3 length is 12 residues. V was cut by 2 bases and J by 3 bases, with 4 bases left in between.

The V gene is TRBV9, the J gene TRBJ2-5; D gene uncertain. V lost 0 bases, J lost 5 bases, and 11 bases lay in between. The CDR3 runs to 14 residues. Per germline, CDR1 SGDLS and CDR2 YYNGEE. CDR3 region: CASSVGPSSETQYF. CDR3 bases: TGTGCCAGCAGCGTAGGACCGAGCTCGGAGACCCAGTACTTC.

This clonotype has ten or more counts. The chain has TRBV9 and TRBJ2-3; D might be TRBD2 (5 bases). This CDR3 region has 14 residues. Trimming cost V 5 bases and J 2 bases, with 12 bases left between them. Germline V gene lookup returns CDR1 SGDLS and CDR2 YYNGEE. CDR3 nucleotides: TGTGCCAGCAGGGGGAGACTCACCACAGATACGCAGTATTTT. It codes for CASRGRLTTDTQYF.

This clonotype was counted between two and nine times. This chain joins TRBV27 and TRBJ2-1, with D perhaps matching TRBD1 (5 bases). Germline V lookup: CDR1 MNHEY, CDR2 SMNVEV (reference sequence). Trimming stripped 6 bases from V and 0 bases from J, with 12 bases between. This CDR3 is built from 15 residues. The CDR3 DNA reads as TGTGCCAGCAGGCCGACTGGGGCCTCCTACAATGAGCAGTTCTTC. This sequence encodes CASRPTGASYNEQFF.

The DNA of the CDR3 is TGTGCCAGCAGTCCTAGCGGTTTGGAGACCCAGTACTTC. Residues: CASSPSGLETQYF. The genes are TRBV12-3 or TRBV12-4 and TRBJ2-5, with TRBD2 matching 7 bases. Trimming at V came to 5 bases and at J to 5 bases, leaving 5 bases not matched to a gene. CDR3 length: 13 residues.